A selection of T cell receptor beta chains follows, all from one sample in a study of cytomegalovirus exposure and HLA in healthy donors. Sequencing used immunoSEQ multiplex PCR; TCRdb keeps in-frame clones, though not all of them. The repertoire holds approximately 100,000 clones, around 93% seen once, with 0.95% to 1.3% in the top ten. The sample was PBMCs. These receptor sequences come from a woman in her thirties in good health and CMV-seropositive. CDR3s include the opening cysteine and the closing phenylalanine or tryptophan. The D gene is left open where the match is weak. Size is omitted from some rows. Given values are once, few, many or a class for expanded clones.

V gene,clone size,J gene,D gene,CDR3 DNA,CDR3 protein
TRBV4-2,.,TRBJ2-7,.,TGTGCCAGCAGCCTAGGTAACAGCTACTACGAGCAGTACTTC,CASSLGNSYYEQYF
TRBV4-1,.,TRBJ1-4,.,TGCGCCAGCAGCCCGTCGGGAGAGAATGAAAAACTGTTTTTT,CASSPSGENEKLFF
TRBV5-6,.,TRBJ2-3,TRBD2,TGTGCCAGCAGCTTGGTGGGGCTAGCGGGAGGAAACACAGATACGCAGTATTTT,CASSLVGLAGGNTDTQYF
TRBV14,.,TRBJ2-3,TRBD2,TGTGCCAGCAGCCAGAAAGCGGGAACCTATACGCAGTATTTT,CASSQKAGTYTQYF
TRBV11-2,.,TRBJ2-3,TRBD2,TGTGCCAGCAGCTTAGGGGGGGGACTTACCACAGATACGCAGTATTTT,CASSLGGGLTTDTQYF
TRBV30,.,TRBJ2-3,TRBD1,TGTGCCTGGGCTAAAGGACAGGGGAGAATCACAGATACGCAGTATTTT,CAWAKGQGRITDTQYF
TRBV7-2,.,TRBJ2-4,TRBD2,TGTGCCAGCAGCTTACGGGGACTAGCGGGAGTAGGGGGAGACATTCAGTACTTC,CASSLRGLAGVGGDIQYF
TRBV19,.,TRBJ2-5,.,TGTGCCAGTAGTCCCCTTTCCGGAGGGTCGGAGACCCAGTACTTC,CASSPLSGGSETQYF
TRBV7-9,.,TRBJ2-3,TRBD2,TGTGCCAGCAGTAATAGCGGGAGTTCCGATACGCAGTATTTT,CASSNSGSSDTQYF
TRBV11-2,few,TRBJ1-1,.,TGTGCCAGCAGCTTAGTTGCGGACAGCCTAATTGAAGCTTTCTTT,CASSLVADSLIEAFF
TRBV7-9,.,TRBJ2-7,TRBD1,TGTGCCAGCAGCTTAGTGATACCGGGACAGGGTTCATACGAGCAGTACTTC,CASSLVIPGQGSYEQYF
TRBV25-1,.,TRBJ2-7,.,TGTGCCAGCAGTGAATATTGGAGTCCCTACGAGCAGTACTTC,CASSEYWSPYEQYF
TRBV7-2,.,TRBJ1-1,.,TGTGCCAGCAGCTTAATGGGGGCCAACACTGAAGCTTTCTTT,CASSLMGANTEAFF
TRBV19,.,TRBJ2-3,.,TGTGCCACAACTCCGACTGGCACAGATACGCAGTATTTT,CATTPTGTDTQYF
TRBV7-8,few,TRBJ2-7,.,TGTGCCAGCAGCTTAGCGCGGCCAGCCTACGAGCAGTACTTC,CASSLARPAYEQYF
TRBV5-1,.,TRBJ2-5,TRBD1,TGCGCCAGCAGCCCAAGGGACAGCCAAGAGACCCAGTACTTC,CASSPRDSQETQYF
TRBV19,.,TRBJ2-2,.,TGTGCCAGCCAGGCCGGGGAGCTGTTTTTT,CASQAGELFF
TRBV30,.,TRBJ2-1,TRBD2,TGTGCCTGGAGTTGGGCTAGCGGGCTTTACAATGAGCAGTTCTTC,CAWSWASGLYNEQFF
TRBV5-1,.,TRBJ2-7,.,TGCGCCAGCAGCTTGGCCTCGGCAGGGGCAAACGAGCAGTACTTC,CASSLASAGANEQYF
TRBV7-2,.,TRBJ2-1,.,TGTGCCAGCAGCTTTGCCAGTGAGCAGTTCTTC,CASSFASEQFF
TRBV15,.,TRBJ1-5,.,TGTGCCACCAGCAGAGAGTCCCCAGGGGATAGCAATCAGCCCCAGCATTTT,CATSRESPGDSNQPQHF
TRBV13,.,TRBJ1-3,.,TGTGCCAGTTCACAGGGCTCTGGAAACACCATATATTTT,CASSQGSGNTIYF
TRBV7-9,.,TRBJ2-7,.,TGTGCCAGCAGCTTACCAGGATCCCCCTACGAGCAGTACTTC,CASSLPGSPYEQYF
TRBV10-3,.,TRBJ2-7,.,TGTGCCATCAGTGAGTCGAGAGCGACCTACGAGCAGTACTTC,CAISESRATYEQYF
TRBV19,.,TRBJ2-1,TRBD2,TGTGCCAGTAGTCCCAAGCTAGCGGGAGGCGTTCGGGAGCAGTTCTTC,CASSPKLAGGVREQFF
TRBV7-2,.,TRBJ2-7,.,TGTGCCAGCAGCTTAGGGGCTTTGCGGAGGAGGTCCGACGAGCAGTACTTC,CASSLGALRRRSDEQYF
TRBV4-2,.,TRBJ2-2,TRBD2,TGTGCCAGCAGCAAACTAGCGGGGTCGAACACCGGGGAGCTGTTTTTT,CASSKLAGSNTGELFF
TRBV10-3,.,TRBJ1-1,.,TGTGCCATCAGTGAGCACCCAGGAGGGCCCACTGAAGCTTTCTTT,CAISEHPGGPTEAFF
TRBV30,.,TRBJ2-7,TRBD2,TGTGCCTGGAGTGGTAGCGGGAGGCTCGGGCACTTC,CAWSGSGRLGHF
TRBV6-6,.,TRBJ2-1,TRBD2,TGTGCCAGCAGGGATACGGGGGGACTAGCTCCCAATGAGCAGTTCTTC,CASRDTGGLAPNEQFF
TRBV28,.,TRBJ2-7,.,TGTGCCAGCTACGCTCTTGGGGGGGAGCAGTACTTC,CASYALGGEQYF
TRBV19,.,TRBJ1-3,.,TGTGCCAGTAGTATCCGTCAGGCAAGCTCTGGAAACACCATATATTTT,CASSIRQASSGNTIYF
TRBV19,.,TRBJ2-3,.,TGTGCCAGTAGTGCCGGGAGCACAGATACGCAGTATTTT,CASSAGSTDTQYF
TRBV18,.,TRBJ1-5,.,TGTGCCAGCTCACGAGGGTCCAATCAGCCCCAGCATTTT,CASSRGSNQPQHF
TRBV5-8,.,TRBJ2-6,.,TGTGCCAGCAGCTTGGGGTGGACATCTGGGGCCAACGTCCTGACTTTC,CASSLGWTSGANVLTF
TRBV27,.,TRBJ2-1,.,TGTGCCAGCAGTTTATCGGGCCTAGCGTGGGATGAGCAGTTCTTC,CASSLSGLAWDEQFF
TRBV14,.,TRBJ2-3,.,TGTGCCAGCAGCCAAGCGAGCAGGGCACGGGATACGCAGTATTTT,CASSQASRARDTQYF
TRBV5-1,.,TRBJ2-7,TRBD2,TGCGCCAGCAGCCCTGGCCCCGCTGGCGGGAGGGCCCCCTACGAGCAGTACTTC,CASSPGPAGGRAPYEQYF
TRBV5-6,.,TRBJ2-1,TRBD1,TGTGCCAGCAGCAGCCGGACAGGGGGCGATTTCAATGAGCAGTTCTTC,CASSSRTGGDFNEQFF
TRBV9,.,TRBJ1-1,TRBD1,TGTGCCAGCAGCCTTCGGACAGGGAACACTGAAGCTTTCTTT,CASSLRTGNTEAFF
TRBV2,.,TRBJ2-5,TRBD2,TGTGCCAGCAGTGAAGATCTTGGACGTCTAGCGGGAGTAGAGACCCAGTACTTC,CASSEDLGRLAGVETQYF
TRBV28,once,TRBJ1-5,.,TGTGCCAGCAGTTTAAATATCAGGCTTGAGGGCACTCAGCCCCAGCATTTT,CASSLNIRLEGTQPQHF
TRBV5-4,.,TRBJ2-5,TRBD1,TGTGCCAGCAGCTCCGGGACAGGCCAAGAGACCCAGTACTTC,CASSSGTGQETQYF
TRBV28,.,TRBJ2-7,TRBD1,TGTGCCAGCAGTGGCCGGGACAGGGGGCGGTACGAGCAGTACTTC,CASSGRDRGRYEQYF
TRBV19,.,TRBJ2-7,.,TGTGCCAGTAGCATAACAGGGATCGCCTACGAGCAGTACTTC,CASSITGIAYEQYF
TRBV28,.,TRBJ2-7,TRBD2,TGTGCCAGCAGTTTCCCGGGACTAGTAACCTACGAGCAGTACTTC,CASSFPGLVTYEQYF
TRBV28,.,TRBJ1-3,TRBD1,TGTGCCAGCAGACAGGGGAGGTTCTCTGGAAACACCATATATTTT,CASRQGRFSGNTIYF
TRBV30,.,TRBJ2-3,.,TGTGCCTGGAGTGGTGGAGCAGATAGCACAGATACGCAGTATTTT,CAWSGGADSTDTQYF
TRBV7-9,once,TRBJ2-7,.,TGTGCCAGCAGCTTCCAGGGCTACGAGCAGTACTTC,CASSFQGYEQYF
TRBV5-8,.,TRBJ1-5,.,TGTGCCAGCAGCTGGGACACCCCTGAGTTTCTAGCGGGCGATCAGCCCCAGCATTTT,CASSWDTPEFLAGDQPQHF
TRBV27,.,TRBJ2-7,TRBD1,TGTGCCAGCAGTTTACTCGGGGACAGCTACGAGCAGTACTTC,CASSLLGDSYEQYF
TRBV7-9,once,TRBJ2-1,.,TGTGCCAGCAGCTTAGAAACCTCCACCAGCTCCTACAATGAGCAGTTCTTC,CASSLETSTSSYNEQFF
TRBV6-5,.,TRBJ2-3,TRBD2,TGTGCCAGCAGTTCCGGACTAGCGCGCGCAGATACGCAGTATTTT,CASSSGLARADTQYF
TRBV2,.,TRBJ2-6,TRBD1,TGTGCCAGCACCGGACAGGAGAGGGTCTCTGGGGCCAACGTCCTGACTTTC,CASTGQERVSGANVLTF
TRBV6-5,once,TRBJ2-1,.,TGTGCCAGCAGTTACCCAAGGACTTTATCCTACAATGAGCAGTTCTTC,CASSYPRTLSYNEQFF
TRBV18,.,TRBJ2-1,TRBD2,TGTGCCAGCTCACCGAGGGCGGGACTAAGCTCCTACAATGAGCAGTTCTTC,CASSPRAGLSSYNEQFF
TRBV7-2,.,TRBJ2-1,.,TGTGCCAGCAGCTTAGAACATCGTCCCTACAATGAGCAGTTCTTC,CASSLEHRPYNEQFF